This TCR beta chain was captured by sequencing in a study of CD8 T cells in Susac syndrome. Reverse transcription of about 0.5 to 1 ug RNA was carried out with random hexamers. Amplification of TCR beta CDR3 by immunoSEQ multiplex PCR spanned 54 Vbeta and 13 Jbeta. In TCRdb, the immunoSEQ multiplex PCR reads were re-called with MiXCR into one record per CDR3 protein. The sample shows 180,000 or so distinct CDR3 sequences, over 90% of them seen only once. Both CD4+ and CD8+ T cells were negatively isolated, and TEMRA cells underwent FACS enrichment. Sequenced input: CD4+ T cells from PBMCs. The receptor was isolated from a human donor with multiple sclerosis.

CDR3 region: CSVGGQGETQYF. In DNA form, the CDR3 reads TGCAGCGTTGGGGGACAGGGGGAGACCCAGTACTTC. The V gene is TRBV29-1, the J gene TRBJ2-5; the match to TRBD1 covers 10 bases. CDR3 size: 12 residues. Trimming cost V 4 bases and J 5 bases; bases outside gene matches: 1. CDR1 is SQVTM, CDR2 ANQGSEA, per germline.